This T cell receptor (beta chain) was recorded in a study of OX40 agonist ivuxolimab in advanced cancers. Study summary: Patients received ivuxolimab, an intravenous treatment, every 2 weeks at 0.01 to 10 mg/kg. Age averaged around 59 years (range about 23 to 80), and 70% to 85% were male. Study findings and constraints: People who partly responded at 0.1-3.0 mg/kg had some of the least clonal expansion seen.

This table comes from immunoSEQ multiplex PCR, and its TCRdb copy is limited to in-frame clones, with some not included. The data contain some 60,000 clones, about nine tenths of them seen just once; the ten biggest clones take up approximately 16%. This clone was seen a handful of times. The antigen remains unidentified. A junction end diverges from the germline sequence, so it may reflect a read error. CDR1 is MNHEY and CDR2 is SVGAGI in the germline V gene. The CDR3 length is 12 residues. Blood sampling was done at baseline, cycle 4 day 1, and cycle 7 day 1. V is TRBV6-5 and J is TRBJ1-1; possibly TRBD1 for D (6 bases). The specimen comprised CD4+ or CD8+ T cells sorted from blood, sampled in a trial of the OX40 agonist ivuxolimab. The clonotype was recovered from an adult with an advanced solid tumor such as melanoma, head and neck, liver or kidney cancer. The CDR3 DNA reads as TGTGCCAGCAGTTACAGAGGGACACAACTGCTCTTT. Translating it yields CASSYRGTQLLF.